This T cell receptor (beta chain) was obtained from a study of cytomegalovirus exposure and HLA in healthy donors. Study observations and caveats: Per published reports, the classifier diagnosed cytomegalovirus status with high specificity and sensitivity.

Trimming shortened V by 4 bases and J by 4 bases, and 19 bases separated the two germline ends. The V gene's germline CDR1 is SGHTA and CDR2 FQGTGA. The CDR3 sequence is 16 residues long. Researchers ran the PCR with 60 Vbeta and 13 Jbeta primers. Data came from immunoSEQ multiplex PCR; TCRdb stores just in-frame clones and leaves some out. The table lists 130,000 to 150,000 clones, roughly 10% of them singletons. Turning to this clone: The antigen remains unidentified.

The V and J genes are TRBV7-3 and TRBJ1-2, with D tentatively TRBD1 (5 bases). The material sequenced was PBMCs. The sequence was obtained from a male donor in good health and CMV-seronegative. CDR3 region: CASSSAPPGSSYGYTF. The CDR3 nucleotides are TGTGCCAGCAGCTCCGCCCCCCCAGGGTCTAGCTATGGCTACACCTTC.